This TCR beta chain appears in the sequencing data of a study of blood T cell repertoires in COVID-19. CDR1 and CDR2 (germline): SGHRS, YFSETQ. The CDR3 totals 16 residues. V was clipped by 6 bases and J by 12 bases; unmatched bases: 19. Original analysis: Estimation of nucleated cell counts relied on the amplification of reference gene primers. Sequencing was performed with immunoSEQ multiplex PCR; in TCRdb, only in-frame clones are kept and a portion is missing. That table supplies the V and J calls and clone size; D and trimming were determined from the DNA. Found here are 250,000 or so clones, more than 80% of them singletons; the top ten hold about 0.95%.

This clonotype was obtained from a man between 50 and 59 years old who had been exposed to COVID-19. The V call is TRBV5-1, the J call TRBJ2-1, with TRBD1 matching 9 bases. Input material: PBMCs or T cells enriched from blood (not recorded which). DNA of the CDR3: TGCGCCAGCAATCTCGACCCCGGGACAGGGAATTTAGGGCAGTTCTTC. This gives the protein CASNLDPGTGNLGQFF.